This note documents a single T cell receptor (beta chain) sequence. This sample was included in a study of cytomegalovirus exposure and HLA in healthy donors. PCR was performed using 60 Vbeta and 13 Jbeta primers. Here immunoSEQ multiplex PCR was the method, and the copy in TCRdb shows in-frame clones only, minus some. The sample records some 100,000 clones, more than 65% being singletons. Germline loops: CDR1 SEHNR, CDR2 FQNEAQ (reference sequence). CDR3 size: 14 residues. Deletions cut 2 bases from V and 5 bases from J, with 9 bases between. The V call is TRBV7-9, the J call TRBJ2-2; tentative D call: TRBD2 (5 bases). This TCR was recovered from a woman younger than 35 in good health and CMV-seropositive. Sequencing was carried out using PBMCs. CDR3 region: CASSLTTGTGELFF. CDR3 sequence (DNA): TGTGCCAGCAGCTTAACCACGGGGACCGGGGAGCTGTTTTTT.